This record covers a single T cell receptor beta chain. What it binds is not known. Healthy bone marrow donors made up the cohort. PCR was performed using 60 Vbeta and 13 Jbeta primers. Measured with immunoSEQ multiplex PCR; TCRdb has only the in-frame clones, and not every one. The sample includes some 120,000 clones, around 72% seen only once; the top ten take approximately 8.2%. The CDR3 is 15 residues long. Germline V gene data show CDR1 as MNHNS and CDR2 as SASEGT. V was shortened by 2 bases and J by 5 bases, with 12 bases between the two germline ends. The data were obtained in a study of cytomegalovirus exposure and HLA in healthy donors. Broader study findings: Specificity for CMV antigens was confirmed in vitro for a few of the CMV-associated chains. Later, an analysis found that common viral pathogens appeared to be linked with several of the most significant clusters.

This chain uses TRBV6-1 with TRBJ1-4; possible D gene TRBD1, 6 bases. Sequenced material: PBMCs. This clonotype was obtained from a woman between 40 and 55 years old in good health and CMV-seropositive. CDR3: CASSERRTVNEKLFF. The CDR3, as DNA: TGTGCCAGCAGTGAAAGGAGGACAGTGAATGAAAAACTGTTTTTT.